Detailed here is one T cell receptor (beta chain). Its specificity is unknown. The data were obtained in a study of vaccination effects on CD4 cells after COVID-19. About the research overall: Prior to sequencing, the ViraFEST assay stimulated PBMC with viral peptide pools, which expanded the antigen-specific CD4+ T cells.

At the end of less than 12 days of culture, CD4+ T cells were isolated. The participants, recipients of two vaccine doses, got either BNT162b2 or mRNA-1273. This table comes from immunoSEQ multiplex PCR, and its TCRdb copy is limited to in-frame clones, with some not included. The sample records tens of thousands of clones, around 69% being singletons. The CDR3 totals 17 residues. The V end was cut by 4 bases, the J end by 2 bases, with 18 bases between. Germline-derived CDR1 and CDR2 are MGHRA and YSYEKL. The material was CD4+ T cells from PBMCs cultured without peptide, obtained after COVID-19 vaccination. This TCR was sampled from a human donor who received a COVID-19 vaccine. The chain combines TRBV4-1 with TRBJ2-1; tentatively, D is TRBD2 (5 bases). The CDR3 sequence: CASSRQGAVGTYNEQFF. CDR3 in DNA: TGCGCCAGCAGCCGGCAAGGAGCGGTGGGCACCTACAATGAGCAGTTCTTC.